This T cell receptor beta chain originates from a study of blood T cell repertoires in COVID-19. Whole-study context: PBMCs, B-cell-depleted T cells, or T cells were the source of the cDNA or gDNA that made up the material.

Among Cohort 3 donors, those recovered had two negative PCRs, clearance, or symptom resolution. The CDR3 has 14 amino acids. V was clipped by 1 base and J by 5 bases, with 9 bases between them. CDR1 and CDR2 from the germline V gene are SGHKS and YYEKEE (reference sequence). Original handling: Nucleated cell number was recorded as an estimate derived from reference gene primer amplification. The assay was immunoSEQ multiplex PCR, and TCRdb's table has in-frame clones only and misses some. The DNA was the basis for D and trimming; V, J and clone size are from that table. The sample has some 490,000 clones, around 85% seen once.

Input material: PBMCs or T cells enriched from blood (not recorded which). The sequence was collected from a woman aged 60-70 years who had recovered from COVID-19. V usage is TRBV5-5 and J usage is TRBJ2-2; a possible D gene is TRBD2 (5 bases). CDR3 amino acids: CASSLWGATGELFF. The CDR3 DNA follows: TGTGCCAGCAGCTTGTGGGGAGCGACCGGGGAGCTGTTTTTT.